Listed below are T cell receptor beta chains from one sample, sequenced in a study of blood T cell repertoires in COVID-19. Here immunoSEQ multiplex PCR was the method, and the copy in TCRdb shows in-frame clones only, minus some. The repertoire holds about 66,000 clones, with over 85% as singletons. Sequenced: peripheral blood. These receptors originate from a man in his fifties or sixties with acute or convalescent COVID-19. Both conserved end residues are part of each CDR3. The D gene is left open where the match is weak. A clone size is listed for some rows: how often the clone was seen (once, few, many), or a class if it is expanded.

V gene,J gene,clone size,D gene,CDR3 protein,CDR3 DNA
TRBV3-1/TRBV3-2,TRBJ1-1,-,-,CASSQRTGSRDTEAFF,TGTGCCAGCAGCCAACGAACAGGCAGTAGAGACACTGAAGCTTTCTTT
TRBV24-1,TRBJ2-5,-,TRBD1,CATQGTGYQETQYF,TGTGCCACCCAGGGGACAGGGTACCAAGAGACCCAGTACTTC
TRBV11-3,TRBJ2-3,few,TRBD2,CASSSGTSGEADTQYF,TGTGCCAGCAGCTCAGGGACTAGCGGGGAGGCAGATACGCAGTATTTT
TRBV28,TRBJ1-1,-,TRBD1,CASILGLTGGLNTEAFF,TGTGCCAGCATCCTCGGCCTGACAGGGGGCCTGAACACTGAAGCTTTCTTT
TRBV10-3,TRBJ2-3,-,-,CAISDLTDTQYF,TGTGCCATCAGTGATCTCACAGATACGCAGTATTTT
TRBV7-3,TRBJ2-3,-,-,CASSLTGRDTQYF,TGTGCCAGCAGTCTGACAGGTAGAGATACGCAGTATTTT
TRBV7-3,TRBJ1-1,-,TRBD1,CASSPEGQWNTEAFF,TGTGCCAGCAGCCCGGAGGGACAGTGGAACACTGAAGCTTTCTTT
TRBV6-6,TRBJ1-1,-,-,CASAQGPAFF,TGTGCCAGCGCACAGGGTCCGGCTTTCTTT
TRBV5-1,TRBJ2-5,-,TRBD1,CASTPRGQIQETQYF,TGCGCCAGCACCCCACGGGGACAGATCCAAGAGACCCAGTACTTC
TRBV4-1,TRBJ2-6,-,-,CASSQGTVKPNVLTF,TGCGCCAGCAGCCAAGGGACAGTTAAGCCCAACGTCCTGACTTTC
TRBV5-1,TRBJ2-7,-,-,CASSSPDRAYEQYF,TGCGCCAGCAGCTCACCAGACAGAGCCTACGAGCAGTACTTC
TRBV5-1,TRBJ2-7,-,-,CASSLDPNGAYEQYF,TGCGCCAGCAGCTTAGACCCGAACGGGGCCTACGAGCAGTACTTC
TRBV24-1,TRBJ2-3,-,TRBD1,CATRPTGGSSTDTQYF,TGTGCCACCAGACCGACAGGGGGAAGCAGCACAGATACGCAGTATTTT
TRBV5-6,TRBJ2-1,-,TRBD1,CASRSGTGDSNEQFF,TGTGCCAGCAGATCCGGGACAGGGGACTCCAATGAGCAGTTCTTC
TRBV6-5,TRBJ1-5,-,-,CASRESTVGNQPQHF,TGTGCCAGCCGGGAGTCCACCGTAGGCAATCAGCCCCAGCATTTT
TRBV10-2,TRBJ1-5,-,-,CASHTGNTPQPQHF,TGCGCCAGCCACACAGGGAACACCCCTCAGCCCCAGCATTTT
TRBV2,TRBJ1-3,few,-,CASSVRPSYSGNTIYF,TGTGCCAGCAGCGTGAGGCCCTCTTACTCTGGAAACACCATATATTTT
TRBV29-1,TRBJ2-7,-,-,CSAHEGPTRYF,TGCAGCGCCCACGAAGGGCCAACTAGGTACTTC
TRBV7-2,TRBJ2-7,-,-,CASSLEPTYEQYF,TGTGCCAGCAGCTTAGAGCCTACCTACGAGCAGTACTTC
TRBV14,TRBJ2-7,-,TRBD1,CASSPWTGSSYEQYF,TGTGCCAGCAGCCCTTGGACAGGGAGCTCCTACGAGCAGTACTTC